These 5 T cell receptor beta chains were all obtained from the same sample, sequenced in a study of control samples from healthy donors and cancer patients. The protocol was immunoSEQ multiplex PCR, while the TCRdb copy is restricted to in-frame clones and leaves out a portion. The data hold 150,000 to 180,000 clones, with over 85% observed a single time. Sequencing was carried out using blood. The receptors were sampled from a middle-aged man in good health.

The chain joins TRBV21-1 to TRBJ2-1; the table's D call of TRBD2 was not tested on the DNA. TRBV21-1 is tagged as a pseudogene. This CDR3 region has 20 residues. CDR3 loop: CASSKTGLAGGQGAYNEQFF. CDR3 DNA: TGTGCCAGCAGCAAAACCGGACTAGCGGGAGGCCAGGGCGCCTACAATGAGCAGTTCTTC.

The rearrangement joins TRBV11-2 to TRBJ2-1; D may be TRBD2 (6 bases). This CDR3 comprises 15 residues. V shed 0 bases and J shed 7 bases, with 13 bases lying between them. Germline V gene data show CDR1 as SGHAT and CDR2 as FQNNGV. CDR3 protein: CASSLDFAGRNEQFF. The CDR3 DNA follows: TGTGCCAGCAGCTTAGATTTCGCGGGGAGAAATGAGCAGTTCTTC.

On this clone: The sample contains more than one DNA sequence encoding this CDR3. This rearrangement joins TRBV24-1 to TRBJ1-5; D remains ambiguous. Germline CDR1 reads KGHDR; CDR2 reads SFDVKD. CDR3 length: 13 residues. V lost 5 bases and J 2 bases, leaving 6 bases between the germline ends. In nucleotides, the CDR3 is TGTGCCACCAGTGGAACCGGCAATCAGCCCCAGCATTTT. Amino acid sequence: CATSGTGNQPQHF.

The chain combines TRBV6-6 with TRBJ1-2; the D is unclear. With 0 bases removed from V and 0 bases from J, the gap between germline ends came to 8 bases. Germline V CDR1 and CDR2: MNHNY, SVGAGI (reference sequence). CDR3 length equals 15 residues. In DNA, the CDR3 is TGTGCCAGCAGTTACTCCCAGATCCCTAACTATGGCTACACCTTC. Amino acid sequence: CASSYSQIPNYGYTF.

The gene calls are TRBV29-1 and TRBJ2-5; D possibly matches TRBD1 or TRBD2 (5 bases each). This CDR3 is 13 amino acids long. The germline V and J ends were trimmed by 4 bases and 4 bases, with 13 bases remaining between them. CDR1 is SQVTM and CDR2 is ANQGSEA in the germline V gene. CDR3 bases: TGCAGCGTTGGGCCTGCGAGGGGAGAGACCCAGTACTTC. Protein: CSVGPARGETQYF.